A selection of T cell receptor beta chains follows, all from one sample in a study of blood T cells in healthy people across ages. TCRdb reprocessed the 5' RACE reads via MiXCR and lists one record per CDR3 protein. Of hundreds of thousands of distinct CDR3 sequences listed, roughly 60% are singletons. The sample was blood. These receptors came from a man aged 25 to 40 in good health. Both conserved end residues are part of each CDR3. A D gene is named only where the DNA matches it firmly. Clone size is given for some rows only: seen once, a few or many times, or a class if the clone is expanded.

V: TRBV5-6
size: .
J: TRBJ1-2
D: .
DNA: TGTGCCAGCAGCTTTATCGGATTGGGAACGGGAACCCCTAACTATGGCTACACCTTC
CDR3: CASSFIGLGTGTPNYGYTF

V: TRBV18
size: once
J: TRBJ1-4
D: TRBD1
DNA: TGTGCCAGCTCCCTTCGGACAGGGAGGAGTGAAAAACTGTTTTTT
CDR3: CASSLRTGRSEKLFF

V: TRBV6-5
size: .
J: TRBJ2-7
D: .
DNA: TGTGCCAGCAGTTCCGCGTCCGACAAGTCCATATACGAGCAGTACTTC
CDR3: CASSSASDKSIYEQYF

V: TRBV27
size: few
J: TRBJ2-3
D: TRBD1
DNA: TGTGCCAGCAGAGCGACAGGGGGCACAGATACGCAGTATTTT
CDR3: CASRATGGTDTQYF

V: TRBV7-8
size: .
J: TRBJ2-1
D: .
DNA: TGTGCCAGCAGCGTACCCGGGGCAGGGGGGGGGAACTACAATGAGCAGTTCTTC
CDR3: CASSVPGAGGGNYNEQFF

V: TRBV14
size: few
J: TRBJ2-1
D: TRBD1
DNA: TGTGCCAGCAGCCAGAGACAGGGGCCCTACAATGAGCAGTTCTTC
CDR3: CASSQRQGPYNEQFF

V: TRBV20-1
size: .
J: TRBJ2-3
D: .
DNA: TGCAGTGCTGGTTGGGCAGTAGGCACAGATACGCAGTATTTT
CDR3: CSAGWAVGTDTQYF

V: TRBV20-1
size: .
J: TRBJ1-1
D: .
DNA: TGCAGTGCTCAAAATCTTAGGAACACTGAAGCTTTCTTT
CDR3: CSAQNLRNTEAFF

V: TRBV12-3/TRBV12-4
size: once
J: TRBJ1-5
D: TRBD1
DNA: TGTGCCAGCAGTTTCGGGGACAGGGGGGATCAGCCCCAGCATTTT
CDR3: CASSFGDRGDQPQHF

V: TRBV19
size: once
J: TRBJ2-1
D: .
DNA: TGTGCCAGTAGTATAGCCTCCCCGTACAATGAGCAGTTCTTC
CDR3: CASSIASPYNEQFF

V: TRBV7-2
size: .
J: TRBJ1-5
D: .
DNA: TGTGCCAGCAGCTCCGCGACCTCTCCATGGAGCAATCAGCCCCAGCATTTT
CDR3: CASSSATSPWSNQPQHF

V: TRBV7-2
size: .
J: TRBJ1-1
D: .
DNA: TGTGCCAGCAGCTTAAGTCTAGTCGCTGAAGCTTTCTTT
CDR3: CASSLSLVAEAFF

V: TRBV11-2
size: .
J: TRBJ2-6
D: .
DNA: TGTGCCAGCAGCTTAAAAACAGGTTTAGGCACTTCTTCCTCTGGGGCCAACGTCCTGACTTTC
CDR3: CASSLKTGLGTSSSGANVLTF

V: TRBV5-1
size: few
J: TRBJ2-1
D: .
DNA: TGCGCCAGCAGTGAACACATTGAGCAGTTCTTC
CDR3: CASSEHIEQFF

V: TRBV20-1
size: .
J: TRBJ2-1
D: .
DNA: TGCAGTGCTAGAGATCCTCAACTAGCATCGACCTACAATGAGCAGTTCTTC
CDR3: CSARDPQLASTYNEQFF

V: TRBV29-1
size: few
J: TRBJ1-2
D: .
DNA: TGCAGCGTTGAGGGCAGGGACTATGGCTACACCTTC
CDR3: CSVEGRDYGYTF

V: TRBV5-1
size: few
J: TRBJ2-7
D: .
DNA: TGCGCCAGCAGCCCCCTTGGACAGAACGAGCAGTACTTC
CDR3: CASSPLGQNEQYF

V: TRBV4-1
size: .
J: TRBJ2-7
D: TRBD2
DNA: TGCGCCAGCAGCCACGGACTAGCGGGAGTCTACGAGCAGTACTTC
CDR3: CASSHGLAGVYEQYF

V: TRBV25-1
size: .
J: TRBJ1-1
D: TRBD1
DNA: TGTGCCAGCAGGGATCGACAGGGGAGGACTGAAGCTTTCTTT
CDR3: CASRDRQGRTEAFF

V: TRBV19
size: .
J: TRBJ2-3
D: .
DNA: TGTGCCAGTAGTATAACAGGACTTCGCACAGATACGCAGTATTTT
CDR3: CASSITGLRTDTQYF

V: TRBV5-8
size: .
J: TRBJ2-5
D: .
DNA: TGTGCCAGCAGCAACGGACATGTCTTGGAGACCCAGTACTTC
CDR3: CASSNGHVLETQYF

V: TRBV6-6
size: few
J: TRBJ1-1
D: .
DNA: TGTGCCAGCATTAGCACTGAAGCTTTCTTT
CDR3: CASISTEAFF

V: TRBV12-5
size: .
J: TRBJ2-3
D: .
DNA: TGTGCTAGTGGTTTGCCTGGAGGTACGCAGTATTTT
CDR3: CASGLPGGTQYF

V: TRBV6-6
size: .
J: TRBJ2-7
D: TRBD2
DNA: TGTGCCACTCGAGCGGGAGTAGGGTCCAACGAGCAGTACTTC
CDR3: CATRAGVGSNEQYF

V: TRBV14
size: .
J: TRBJ2-5
D: .
DNA: TGTGCCAGCAGCCAAAGACAAAGAGAGACCCAGTACTTC
CDR3: CASSQRQRETQYF

V: TRBV5-1
size: once
J: TRBJ1-2
D: .
DNA: TGCGCCAGCAGCTTGGCCCGAGACAGACTACCGGATGGCTACACCTTC
CDR3: CASSLARDRLPDGYTF

V: TRBV28
size: .
J: TRBJ2-7
D: .
DNA: TGTGCCAGCAGTCCCAGAGGGGTGTCAACATCCTACGAGCAGTACTTC
CDR3: CASSPRGVSTSYEQYF

V: TRBV5-5
size: .
J: TRBJ1-5
D: .
DNA: TGTGCCAGCAGCTTGGCTGGAAATAGCAATCAGCCCCAGCATTTT
CDR3: CASSLAGNSNQPQHF

V: TRBV20-1
size: .
J: TRBJ1-1
D: .
DNA: TGCAGTGCTAGACCCACAGATCCTGAAGCTTTCTTT
CDR3: CSARPTDPEAFF

V: TRBV5-5
size: .
J: TRBJ2-7
D: .
DNA: TGTGCCAGCACCCCGGGGCCCTACGAGCAGTACTTC
CDR3: CASTPGPYEQYF

V: TRBV10-3
size: .
J: TRBJ2-1
D: .
DNA: TGTGCCATCAGTGAGTCGTCTTTCCGGCAGGGCCATTCGATCACTTTCTACAATGAACAGTTCTTC
CDR3: CAISESSFRQGHSITFYNEQFF